This T cell receptor beta chain was recorded in a study of T cell repertoires in cytomegalovirus infection (dated by TCRdb to about 2019). Regarding the research as a whole: Alongside well-studied HLA-B-restricted epitopes, the peptide stimulations were aimed at recently identified HLA-C-restricted CMV epitopes, whose presentation resists viral immunomodulation. The HLA type of each donor mattered for the analysis, because public TCR beta signatures pointed to carriage of CMV infection along with the matching HLA type.

On this clonotype itself: Its antigen has not been determined. Per-nucleotide qualities are absent, and no much larger clonotype sits a single base away.

Sequencing took place on an Illumina HiSeq 1500. Using fastp trimming at Q25 and MiXCR clonotype assembly, TCRdb reanalyzed the public sequencing data and kept in-frame beta chains. CDR3 protein duplicates are merged, each entry listing the most common genes and DNA. In this sample the table shows 750,000 to 950,000 distinct CDR3 sequences, 29% of which occur a single time. The ten top clones hold around 13% of the sample. Summary of the overall study and its limitations: Cumulative frequency of public TCR beta family members discriminated carriers of CMV infection plus the relevant HLA type in this cohort and an independent roughly 330-donor cohort. The ex vivo response was dominated by HLA-C-restricted CMV-specific TCR beta clonotypes, which also provided the single most frequent clonotype in two of eight donors.

V was cut back by 8 bases and J by 2 bases, leaving a gap of 16 bases between them. CDR1 and CDR2, per the germline V gene (reference sequence), are MNHEY and SMNVEV. The CDR3, from cysteine to phenylalanine, totals 14 residues. Only CDR3 DNA remains: 42 bases, in frame from the first base. This sample's treatment or condition label indicates: in vitro stimulation with specific CMV peptide epitopes to enrich CMV-specific T cells. The receptor was derived from a human donor in good health (CMV status not recorded). Some clones in this sample may be carry-over from other donors' samples. This material consisted of cultured CD8+ T cells from PBMCs, taken from culture after CMV antigen stimulation. The chain employs TRBV27 and TRBJ2-7; TRBD1 could be the D gene, as 5 bases match. The CDR3 region has the sequence CASGSTAGPYEQYF. The nucleotide sequence is given as TGTGCCAGCGGTTCGACAGCCGGCCCCTACGAGCAGTACTTC.